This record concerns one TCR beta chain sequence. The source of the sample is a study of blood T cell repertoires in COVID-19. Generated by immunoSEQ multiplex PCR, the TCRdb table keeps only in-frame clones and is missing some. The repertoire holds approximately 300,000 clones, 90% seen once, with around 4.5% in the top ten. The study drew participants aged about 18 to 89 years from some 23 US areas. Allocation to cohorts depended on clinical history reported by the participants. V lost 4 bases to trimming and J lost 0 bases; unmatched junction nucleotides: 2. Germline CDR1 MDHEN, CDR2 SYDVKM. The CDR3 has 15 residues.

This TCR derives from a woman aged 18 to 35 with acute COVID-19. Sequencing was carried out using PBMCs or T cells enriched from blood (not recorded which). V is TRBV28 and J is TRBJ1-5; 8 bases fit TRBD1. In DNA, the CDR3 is TGTGCCAGCAGTTGGACAGGGTATAGCAATCAGCCCCAGCATTTT. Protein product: CASSWTGYSNQPQHF.